A selection of T cell receptor beta chains follows, all from one sample in a study of beta chain features in type 1 diabetes. Profiling relied on immunoSEQ multiplex PCR, and the TCRdb table lists in-frame clones only, not all of them. Of 450,000 to 600,000 clones in the sample, roughly 30% were seen once. Material: naive CD4+ T cells from blood. Every receptor here comes from a man between 18 and 29 years old in good health. Both conserved end residues are part of each CDR3. D genes are given only for firm matches. Clone sizes are given selectively: once, few, many, or a class where the clone is expanded.

clone_size: -; j_call: TRBJ1-5; v_call: TRBV5-8; d_call: -; cdr3_nt: TGTGCCAGCAGCTTGCAGGGGCTTAGCAATCAGCCCCAGCATTTT; cdr3_aa: CASSLQGLSNQPQHF
clone_size: -; j_call: TRBJ2-2; v_call: TRBV7-9; d_call: -; cdr3_nt: TGTGCCAGCAGCTTAGTTTCGTTATTACGCGGAAACACCGGGGAGCTGTTTTTT; cdr3_aa: CASSLVSLLRGNTGELFF
clone_size: few; j_call: TRBJ1-1; v_call: TRBV9; d_call: -; cdr3_nt: TGTGCCAGCAGCGTAGCCCCGCGGGGCCCTGAAGCTTTCTTT; cdr3_aa: CASSVAPRGPEAFF
clone_size: -; j_call: TRBJ2-3; v_call: TRBV30; d_call: TRBD1; cdr3_nt: TGTGCCTGGAGCGGGGTGGGACGACAGACAGGGGCTGTCACAGATACGCAGTATTTT; cdr3_aa: CAWSGVGRQTGAVTDTQYF
clone_size: few; j_call: TRBJ2-7; v_call: TRBV30; d_call: -; cdr3_nt: TGTGCCGGAAGGGGCAGCTACGAGCAGTACTTC; cdr3_aa: CAGRGSYEQYF
clone_size: -; j_call: TRBJ2-3; v_call: TRBV18; d_call: -; cdr3_nt: TGTGCCAGCTCACCCAGCGCAGATACGCAGTATTTT; cdr3_aa: CASSPSADTQYF
clone_size: few; j_call: TRBJ2-1; v_call: TRBV6-5; d_call: -; cdr3_nt: TGTGCCAGCAGTTACCAACAGAGCTCCTACAATGAGCAGTTCTTC; cdr3_aa: CASSYQQSSYNEQFF
clone_size: -; j_call: TRBJ1-2; v_call: TRBV15; d_call: -; cdr3_nt: TGTGCCACCAGCAGAGAGGCCGGGCCCTATGGCTACACCTTC; cdr3_aa: CATSREAGPYGYTF
clone_size: -; j_call: TRBJ2-3; v_call: TRBV19; d_call: TRBD1; cdr3_nt: TGTGCCAGCCGGGACAGGGGCACAGATACGCAGTATTTT; cdr3_aa: CASRDRGTDTQYF
clone_size: few; j_call: TRBJ2-1; v_call: TRBV30; d_call: TRBD2; cdr3_nt: TGTGCCTGGAGTCCGTTCACTAGCGGCGGCTACAATGAGCAGTTCTTC; cdr3_aa: CAWSPFTSGGYNEQFF
clone_size: few; j_call: TRBJ2-7; v_call: TRBV15; d_call: -; cdr3_nt: TGTGCCACCAGCAAAACACCAACCTACGAGCAGTACTTC; cdr3_aa: CATSKTPTYEQYF
clone_size: -; j_call: TRBJ2-1; v_call: TRBV9; d_call: -; cdr3_nt: TGTGCCAGCAGCGTATCCCCCCTAGGGAATGAGCAGTTCTTC; cdr3_aa: CASSVSPLGNEQFF
clone_size: -; j_call: TRBJ2-1; v_call: TRBV28; d_call: -; cdr3_nt: TGTGCCAGCAGTTTGCTGGGCAGCCAATACAATGAGCAGTTCTTC; cdr3_aa: CASSLLGSQYNEQFF
clone_size: -; j_call: TRBJ2-4; v_call: TRBV28; d_call: -; cdr3_nt: TGTGCCAGCAGTACCCGACGTGAGGACAAAAACATTCAGTACTTC; cdr3_aa: CASSTRREDKNIQYF
clone_size: -; j_call: TRBJ2-7; v_call: TRBV7-9; d_call: TRBD2; cdr3_nt: TGTGCCAGCAGCACCGATAGCGGGGGGAGCGACGAGCAGTACTTC; cdr3_aa: CASSTDSGGSDEQYF
clone_size: few; j_call: TRBJ2-4; v_call: TRBV14; d_call: TRBD2; cdr3_nt: TGTGCCAGCAGCTCGGGACTAGGAAACAAGGTTCAGTACTTC; cdr3_aa: CASSSGLGNKVQYF
clone_size: few; j_call: TRBJ2-1; v_call: TRBV9; d_call: TRBD1; cdr3_nt: TGTGCCAGCTCCTGGACAGGGGGCTTTAGGCTCTATGAGCAGTTCTTC; cdr3_aa: CASSWTGGFRLYEQFF